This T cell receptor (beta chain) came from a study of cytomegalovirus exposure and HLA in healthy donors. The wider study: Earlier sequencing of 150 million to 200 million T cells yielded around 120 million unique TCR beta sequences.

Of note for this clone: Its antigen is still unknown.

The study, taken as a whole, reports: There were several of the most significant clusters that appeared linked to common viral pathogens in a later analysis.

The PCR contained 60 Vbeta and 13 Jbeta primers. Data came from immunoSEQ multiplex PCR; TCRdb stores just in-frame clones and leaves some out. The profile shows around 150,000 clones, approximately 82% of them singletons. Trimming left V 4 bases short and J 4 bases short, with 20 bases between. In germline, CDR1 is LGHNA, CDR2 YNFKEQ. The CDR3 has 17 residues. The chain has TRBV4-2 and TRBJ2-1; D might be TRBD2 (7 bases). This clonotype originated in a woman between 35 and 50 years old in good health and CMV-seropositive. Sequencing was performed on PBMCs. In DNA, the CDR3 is TGTGCCAGCAGCCCTAGGGGGGGACAACTCCTATACAATGAGCAGTTCTTC. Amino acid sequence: CASSPRGGQLLYNEQFF.